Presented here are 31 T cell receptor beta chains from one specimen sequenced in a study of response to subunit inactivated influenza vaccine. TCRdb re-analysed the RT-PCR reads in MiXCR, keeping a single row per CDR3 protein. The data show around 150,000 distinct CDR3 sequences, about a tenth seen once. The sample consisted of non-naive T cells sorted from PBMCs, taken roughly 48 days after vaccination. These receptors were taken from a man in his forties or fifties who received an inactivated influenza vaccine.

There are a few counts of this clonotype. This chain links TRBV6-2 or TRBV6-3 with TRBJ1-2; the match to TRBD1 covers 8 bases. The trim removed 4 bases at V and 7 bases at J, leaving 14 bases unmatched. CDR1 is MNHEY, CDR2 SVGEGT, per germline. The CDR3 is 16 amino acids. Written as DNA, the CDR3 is TGTGCCAGCAGTTCCACGCGACAGGGGAGGAGTGGTGGCTACACCTTC. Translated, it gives CASSSTRQGRSGGYTF.

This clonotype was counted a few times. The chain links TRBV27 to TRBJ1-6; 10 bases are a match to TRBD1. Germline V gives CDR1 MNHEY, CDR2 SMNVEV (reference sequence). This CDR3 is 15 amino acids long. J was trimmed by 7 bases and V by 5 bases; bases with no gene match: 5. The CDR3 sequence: CASSQRDRGNSPLHF. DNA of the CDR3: TGTGCCAGCAGTCAGCGGGACAGGGGAAATTCACCCCTCCACTTT.

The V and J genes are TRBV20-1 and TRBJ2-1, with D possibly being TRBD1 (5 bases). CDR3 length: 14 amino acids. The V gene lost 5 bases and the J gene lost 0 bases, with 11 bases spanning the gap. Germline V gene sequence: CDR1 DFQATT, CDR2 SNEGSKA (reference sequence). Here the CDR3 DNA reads TGCAGTGCTGTACCAGGGCTCTCCTACAATGAGCAGTTCTTC. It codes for CSAVPGLSYNEQFF.

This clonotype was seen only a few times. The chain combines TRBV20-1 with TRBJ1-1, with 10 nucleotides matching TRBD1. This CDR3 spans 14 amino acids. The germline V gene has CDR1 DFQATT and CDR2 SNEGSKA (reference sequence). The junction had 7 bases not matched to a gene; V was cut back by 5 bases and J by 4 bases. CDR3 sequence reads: CSAPIRTGGTEAFF. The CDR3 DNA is TGCAGTGCTCCGATTCGGACAGGGGGCACTGAAGCTTTCTTT.

CDR3 sequence: CATSRFQGVGRYTF. The CDR3, as DNA: TGTGCCACCAGCAGATTCCAGGGGGTCGGACGCTACACCTTC. The chain recombines TRBV15 with TRBJ1-2; 7 nucleotides agree with TRBD1. Germline assignment: CDR1 LNHNV and CDR2 YYDKDF (reference sequence). The CDR3 runs 14 residues. Trimming cost V 2 bases and J 9 bases; bases outside gene matches: 9.

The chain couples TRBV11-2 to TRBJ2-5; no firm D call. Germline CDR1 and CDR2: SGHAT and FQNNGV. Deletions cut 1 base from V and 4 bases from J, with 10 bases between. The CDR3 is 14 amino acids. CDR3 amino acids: CASSLAWVAETQYF. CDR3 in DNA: TGTGCCAGCAGCTTAGCCTGGGTGGCAGAGACCCAGTACTTC.

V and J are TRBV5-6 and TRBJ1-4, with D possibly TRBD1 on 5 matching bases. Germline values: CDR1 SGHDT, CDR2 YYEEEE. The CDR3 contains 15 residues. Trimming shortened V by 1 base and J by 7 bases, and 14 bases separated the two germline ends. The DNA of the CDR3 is TGTGCCAGCAGCTTGTCCCCCCCGGGGGGTGAAAAACTGTTTTTT. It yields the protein CASSLSPPGGEKLFF.

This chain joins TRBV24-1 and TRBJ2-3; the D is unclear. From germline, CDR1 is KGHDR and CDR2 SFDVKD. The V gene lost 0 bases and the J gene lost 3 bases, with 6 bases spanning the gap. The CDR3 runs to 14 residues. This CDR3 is CATSDLTTTDTQYF. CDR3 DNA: TGTGCCACCAGTGATTTGACCACTACAGATACGCAGTATTTT.

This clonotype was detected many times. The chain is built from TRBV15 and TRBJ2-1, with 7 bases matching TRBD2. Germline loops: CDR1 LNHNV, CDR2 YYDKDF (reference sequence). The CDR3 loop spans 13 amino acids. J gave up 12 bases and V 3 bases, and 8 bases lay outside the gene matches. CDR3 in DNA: TGTGCCACCAGCAGCCTGGGAGGGTCGAGGCAGTTCTTC. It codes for CATSSLGGSRQFF.

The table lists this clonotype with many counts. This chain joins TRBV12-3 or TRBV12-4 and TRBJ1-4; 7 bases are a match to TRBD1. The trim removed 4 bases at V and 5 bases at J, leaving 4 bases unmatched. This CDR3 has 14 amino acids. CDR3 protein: CASSSTGPNEKLFF. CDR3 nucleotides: TGTGCCAGCAGTTCGACAGGGCCCAATGAAAAACTGTTTTTT.

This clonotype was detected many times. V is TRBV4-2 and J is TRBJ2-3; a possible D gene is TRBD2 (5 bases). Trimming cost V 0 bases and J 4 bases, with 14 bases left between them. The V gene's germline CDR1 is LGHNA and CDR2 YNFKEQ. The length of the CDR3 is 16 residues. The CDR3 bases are TGTGCCAGCAGCCAAGATCTAACTAGAGGGTCAGATACGCAGTATTTT. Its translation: CASSQDLTRGSDTQYF.

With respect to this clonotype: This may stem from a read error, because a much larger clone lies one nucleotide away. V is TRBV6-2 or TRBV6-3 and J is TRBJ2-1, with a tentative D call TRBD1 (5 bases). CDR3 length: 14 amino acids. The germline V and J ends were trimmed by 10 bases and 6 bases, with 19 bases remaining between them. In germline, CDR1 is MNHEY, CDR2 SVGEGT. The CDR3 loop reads CANRRLGLGNEQFF. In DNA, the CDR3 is TGTGCCAACAGAAGGTTGGGGCTAGGCAATGAGCAGTTCTTC.

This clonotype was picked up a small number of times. The CDR3 sequence: CASSLLGGVNTEAFF. CDR3 DNA: TGTGCCAGCTCTCTCCTGGGGGGGGTGAACACTGAAGCTTTCTTT. The rearrangement joins TRBV27 to TRBJ1-1; maybe TRBD1 (5 bases). The CDR3 has 15 residues. The V and J ends lost 8 bases and 0 bases respectively, with 16 bases between them. Germline V gives CDR1 MNHEY, CDR2 SMNVEV (reference sequence).

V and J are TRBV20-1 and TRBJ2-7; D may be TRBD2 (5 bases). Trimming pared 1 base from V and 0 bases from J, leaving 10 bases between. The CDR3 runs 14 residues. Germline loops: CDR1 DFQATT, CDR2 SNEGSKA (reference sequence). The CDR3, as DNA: TGCAGTGCTAGAGTCCCGGGGATCTCCTACGAGCAGTACTTC. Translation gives CSARVPGISYEQYF.

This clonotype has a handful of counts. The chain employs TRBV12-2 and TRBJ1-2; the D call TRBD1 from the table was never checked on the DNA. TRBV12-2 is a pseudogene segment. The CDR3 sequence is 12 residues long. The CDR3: CASPPLDGGYTF. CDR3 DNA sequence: TGTGCAAGTCCCCCTCTCGATGGTGGCTACACCTTC.

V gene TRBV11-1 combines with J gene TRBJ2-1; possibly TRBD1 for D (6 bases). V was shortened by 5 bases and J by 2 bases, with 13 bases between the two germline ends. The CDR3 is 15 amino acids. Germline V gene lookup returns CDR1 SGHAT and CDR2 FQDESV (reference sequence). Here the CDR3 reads CASSRMGATYNEQFF. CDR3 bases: TGTGCCAGCAGCCGCATGGGGGCTACCTACAATGAGCAGTTCTTC.

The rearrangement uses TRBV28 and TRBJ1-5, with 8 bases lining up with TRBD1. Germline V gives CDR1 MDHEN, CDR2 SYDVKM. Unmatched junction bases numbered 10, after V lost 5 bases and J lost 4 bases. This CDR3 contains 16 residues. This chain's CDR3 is CASSPTDRGRNQPQHF. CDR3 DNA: TGTGCCAGCAGTCCTACCGACAGGGGTAGAAATCAGCCCCAGCATTTT.

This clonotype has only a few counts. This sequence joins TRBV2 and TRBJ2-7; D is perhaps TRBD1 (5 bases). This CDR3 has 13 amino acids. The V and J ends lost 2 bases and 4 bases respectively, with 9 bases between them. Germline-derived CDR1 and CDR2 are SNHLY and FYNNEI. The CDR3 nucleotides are TGTGCCAGCAGTGAAAGGGGTGGGTACGAGCAGTACTTC. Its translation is CASSERGGYEQYF.

This chain's CDR3 is CASAFTGFYGYTF. The CDR3 nucleotides read TGTGCCAGCGCCTTTACAGGGTTCTATGGCTACACCTTC. This sequence joins TRBV27 and TRBJ1-2, with D tentatively TRBD1 (6 bases). Looked up from germline, CDR1 is MNHEY and CDR2 is SMNVEV (reference sequence). Trimming stripped 8 bases from V and 4 bases from J, with 14 bases between. CDR3 length equals 13 residues.

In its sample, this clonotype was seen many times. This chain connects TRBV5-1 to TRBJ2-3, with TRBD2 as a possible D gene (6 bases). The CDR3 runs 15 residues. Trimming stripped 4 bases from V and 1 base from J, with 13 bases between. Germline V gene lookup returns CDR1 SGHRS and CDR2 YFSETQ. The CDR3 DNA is TGCGCCAGCAGCCCGGGACTTCTTGGCACAGATACGCAGTATTTT. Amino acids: CASSPGLLGTDTQYF.

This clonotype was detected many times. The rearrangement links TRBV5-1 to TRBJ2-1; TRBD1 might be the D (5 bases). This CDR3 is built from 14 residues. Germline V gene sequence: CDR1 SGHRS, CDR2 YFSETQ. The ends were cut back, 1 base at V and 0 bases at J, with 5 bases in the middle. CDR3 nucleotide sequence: TGCGCCAGCAGCTTGCAGGGCTCCTACAATGAGCAGTTCTTC. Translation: CASSLQGSYNEQFF.

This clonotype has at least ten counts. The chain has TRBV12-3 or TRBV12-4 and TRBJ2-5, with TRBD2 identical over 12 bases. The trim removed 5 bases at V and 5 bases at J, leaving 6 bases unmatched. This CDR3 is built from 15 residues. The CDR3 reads CASSKLAGGLETQYF. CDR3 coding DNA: TGTGCCAGCAGTAAGCTAGCGGGGGGGCTGGAGACCCAGTACTTC.

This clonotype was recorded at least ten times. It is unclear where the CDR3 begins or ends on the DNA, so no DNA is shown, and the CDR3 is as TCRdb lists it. CDR3 loop: CASSTSGGGVPFF. The chain combines TRBV27 with TRBJ1-1; TRBD1 is the table's D call and was not checked against the DNA. With termini counted, the CDR3 has 13 amino acids. CDR1 and CDR2 (germline): MNHEY, SMNVEV (reference sequence).

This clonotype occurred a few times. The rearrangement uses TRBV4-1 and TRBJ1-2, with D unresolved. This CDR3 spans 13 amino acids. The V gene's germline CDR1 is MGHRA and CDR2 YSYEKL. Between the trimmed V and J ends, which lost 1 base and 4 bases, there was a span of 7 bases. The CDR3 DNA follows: TGCGCCAGCAGCCAAGGTGTGGCCTATGGCTACACCTTC. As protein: CASSQGVAYGYTF.

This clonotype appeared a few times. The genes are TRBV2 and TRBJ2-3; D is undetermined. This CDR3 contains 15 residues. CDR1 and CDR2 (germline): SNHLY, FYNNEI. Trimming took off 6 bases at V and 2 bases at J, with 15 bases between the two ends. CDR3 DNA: TGTGCCAGCAGCCGGGCAGTCCGGCCCACAGATACGCAGTATTTT. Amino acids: CASSRAVRPTDTQYF. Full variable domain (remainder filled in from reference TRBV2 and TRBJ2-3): EPEVTQTPSHQVTQMGQEVILRCVPISNHLYFYWYRQILGQKVEFLVSFYNNEISEKSEIFDDQFSVERPDGSNFTLKIRSTKLEDSAMYFCASSRAVRPTDTQYFGPGTRLTVL.

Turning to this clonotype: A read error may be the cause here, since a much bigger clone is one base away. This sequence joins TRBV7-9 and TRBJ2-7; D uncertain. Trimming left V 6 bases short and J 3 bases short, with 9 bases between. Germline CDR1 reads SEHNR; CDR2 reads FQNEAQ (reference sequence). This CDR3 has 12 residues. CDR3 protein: CASRRDNYEQYF. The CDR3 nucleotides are TGTGCCAGCAGGAGAGACAACTACGAGCAGTACTTC. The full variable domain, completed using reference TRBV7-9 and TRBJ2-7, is DTGVSQNPRHKITKRGQNVTFRCDPISEHNRLYWYRQTLGQGPEFLTYFQNEAQLEKSRLLSDRFSAERPKGSFSTLEIQRTEQGDSAMYLCASRRDNYEQYFGPGTRLTVT.

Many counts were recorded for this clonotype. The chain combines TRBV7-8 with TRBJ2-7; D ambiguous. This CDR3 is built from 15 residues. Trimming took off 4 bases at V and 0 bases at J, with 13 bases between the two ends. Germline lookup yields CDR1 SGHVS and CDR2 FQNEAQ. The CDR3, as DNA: TGTGCCAGCAGCTCCGGACCTCGGAGCTCCTACGAGCAGTACTTC. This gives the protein CASSSGPRSSYEQYF.

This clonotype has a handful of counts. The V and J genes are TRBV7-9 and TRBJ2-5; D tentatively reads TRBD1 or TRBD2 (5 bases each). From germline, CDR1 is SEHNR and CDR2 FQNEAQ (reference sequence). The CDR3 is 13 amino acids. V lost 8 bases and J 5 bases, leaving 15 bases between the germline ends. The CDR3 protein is CASRGTWGETQYF. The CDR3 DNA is TGTGCCAGCCGGGGCACTTGGGGGGAGACCCAGTACTTC.

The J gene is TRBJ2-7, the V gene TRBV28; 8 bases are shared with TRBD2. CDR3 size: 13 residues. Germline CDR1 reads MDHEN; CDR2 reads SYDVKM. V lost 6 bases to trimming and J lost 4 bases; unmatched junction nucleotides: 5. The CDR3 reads CASRRSGTYEQYF. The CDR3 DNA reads TGTGCCAGCAGGCGTAGCGGGACTTACGAGCAGTACTTC. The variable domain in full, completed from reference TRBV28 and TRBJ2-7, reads DVKVTQSSRYLVKRTGEKVFLECVQDMDHENMFWYRQDPGLGLRLIYFSYDVKMKEKGDIPEGYSVSREKKERFSLILESASTNQTSMYLCASRRSGTYEQYFGPGTRLTVT.

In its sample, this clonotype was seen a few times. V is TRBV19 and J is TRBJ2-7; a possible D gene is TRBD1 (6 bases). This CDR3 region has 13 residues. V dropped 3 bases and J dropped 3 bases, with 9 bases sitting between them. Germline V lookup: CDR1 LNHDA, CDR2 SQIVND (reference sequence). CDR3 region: CASSIKGGYEQYF. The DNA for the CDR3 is TGTGCCAGTAGTATTAAAGGGGGCTACGAGCAGTACTTC.

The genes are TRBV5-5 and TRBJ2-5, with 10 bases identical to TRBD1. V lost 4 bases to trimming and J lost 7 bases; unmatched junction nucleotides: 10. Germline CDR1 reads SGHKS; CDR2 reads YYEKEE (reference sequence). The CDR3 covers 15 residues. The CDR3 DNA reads TGTGCCAGCAGCCCGACCGGGACAGGGGCCCTGACCCAGTACTTC. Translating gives CASSPTGTGALTQYF.